The clone carrying this T cell receptor beta chain was detected many times. CDR1 and CDR2 (germline): MDHEN, SYDVKM. This CDR3 is 16 amino acids long. V lost 7 bases to trimming and J lost 3 bases, with 22 bases between them. This entry comes from a study of T cell repertoires in cytomegalovirus infection. TCRdb redid the calling of the reads with MiXCR, one entry per CDR3 protein. Here the sample spans about 320,000 distinct CDR3 sequences, over 7.5% being singletons. The TCR comes from a human donor in good health (CMV status not recorded). Some clones in this sample may be carry-over from other donors' samples. Material for sequencing was PBMCs. The chain is built from TRBV28 and TRBJ2-7, with D perhaps TRBD2 (7 bases). The CDR3 coding sequence is TGTGCCAGCATCAACTTGAAGGGGGAGGGCCGCTACGAGCAGTACTTC. This translates into CASINLKGEGRYEQYF.